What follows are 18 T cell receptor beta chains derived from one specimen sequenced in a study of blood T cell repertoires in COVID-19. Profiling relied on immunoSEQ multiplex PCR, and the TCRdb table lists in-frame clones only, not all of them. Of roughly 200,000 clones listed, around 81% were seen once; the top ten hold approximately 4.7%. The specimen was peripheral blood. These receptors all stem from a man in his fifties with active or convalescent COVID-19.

CDR3 amino acids: CASSQVGGAQETQYF. For the CDR3, the DNA is TGTGCCAGCAGCCAAGTCGGGGGTGCCCAAGAGACCCAGTACTTC. The chain is built from TRBV3-1 (or the pseudogene TRBV3-2) and TRBJ2-5; D might be TRBD2 (6 bases). The CDR3 runs to 15 residues. The V end lost 1 base, the J end lost 1 base, and 10 bases lay between the germline ends. Per the germline V gene, CDR1 is LGHDT and CDR2 is YNNKEL (reference sequence).

CDR3 sequence: CASSGGRGSTDTQYF. CDR3 DNA: TGTGCCAGCAGTGGAGGCAGGGGAAGCACAGATACGCAGTATTTT. The rearrangement joins TRBV2 to TRBJ2-3, with a possible D match to TRBD1 (6 bases). This CDR3 is built from 15 residues. The V gene lost 4 bases and the J gene lost 0 bases, with 11 bases spanning the gap. The germline CDR1 and CDR2 sequences are SNHLY and FYNNEI.

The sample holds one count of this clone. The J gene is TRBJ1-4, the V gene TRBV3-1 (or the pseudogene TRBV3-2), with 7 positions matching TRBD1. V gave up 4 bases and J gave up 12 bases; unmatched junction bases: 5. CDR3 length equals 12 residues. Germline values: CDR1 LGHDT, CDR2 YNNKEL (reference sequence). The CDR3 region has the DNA TGTGCCAGCAGCCTACGGACAGGCCAACTGTTTTTT. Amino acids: CASSLRTGQLFF.

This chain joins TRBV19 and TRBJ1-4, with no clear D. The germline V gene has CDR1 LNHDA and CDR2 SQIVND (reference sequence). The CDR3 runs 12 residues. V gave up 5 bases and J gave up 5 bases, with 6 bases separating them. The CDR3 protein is CASSRLNEKLFF. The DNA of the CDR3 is TGTGCCAGTAGTCGGTTAAATGAAAAACTGTTTTTT.

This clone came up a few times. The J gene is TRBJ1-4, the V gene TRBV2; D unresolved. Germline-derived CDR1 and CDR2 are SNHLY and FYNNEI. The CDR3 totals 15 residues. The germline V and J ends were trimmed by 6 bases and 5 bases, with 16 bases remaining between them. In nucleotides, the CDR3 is TGTGCCAGCAGACAAGAAGAGGGATTGAATGAAAAACTGTTTTTT. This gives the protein CASRQEEGLNEKLFF. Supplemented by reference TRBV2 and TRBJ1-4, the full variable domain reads EPEVTQTPSHQVTQMGQEVILRCVPISNHLYFYWYRQILGQKVEFLVSFYNNEISEKSEIFDDQFSVERPDGSNFTLKIRSTKLEDSAMYFCASRQEEGLNEKLFFGSGTQLSVL.

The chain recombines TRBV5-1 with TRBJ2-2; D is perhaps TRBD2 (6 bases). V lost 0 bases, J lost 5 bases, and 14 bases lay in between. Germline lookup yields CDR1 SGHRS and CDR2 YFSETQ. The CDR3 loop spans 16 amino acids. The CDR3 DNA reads TGCGCCAGCAGCTTGGACGGCAGGAGGGAGACCGGGGAGCTGTTTTTT. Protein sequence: CASSLDGRRETGELFF.

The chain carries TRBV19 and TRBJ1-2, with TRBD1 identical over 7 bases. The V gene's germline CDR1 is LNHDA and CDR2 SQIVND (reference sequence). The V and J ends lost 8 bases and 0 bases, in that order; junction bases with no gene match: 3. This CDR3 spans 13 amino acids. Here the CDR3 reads CASAGGSNYGYTF. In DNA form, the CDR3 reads TGTGCCAGTGCAGGGGGATCTAACTATGGCTACACCTTC.

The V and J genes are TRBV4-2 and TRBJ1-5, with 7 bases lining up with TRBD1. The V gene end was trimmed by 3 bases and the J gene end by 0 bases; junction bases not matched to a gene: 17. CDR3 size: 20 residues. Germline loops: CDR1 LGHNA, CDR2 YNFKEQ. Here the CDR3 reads CASSHYRVGQRPNSNQPQHF. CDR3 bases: TGTGCCAGCAGCCACTACAGGGTGGGACAGAGACCCAATAGCAATCAGCCCCAGCATTTT.

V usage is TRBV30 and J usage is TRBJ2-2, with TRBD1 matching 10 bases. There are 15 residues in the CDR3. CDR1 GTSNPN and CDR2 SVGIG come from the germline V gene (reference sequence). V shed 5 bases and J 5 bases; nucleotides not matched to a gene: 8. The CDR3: CAWDRMGQGTGELFF. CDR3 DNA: TGTGCCTGGGATCGAATGGGACAGGGGACCGGGGAGCTGTTTTTT.

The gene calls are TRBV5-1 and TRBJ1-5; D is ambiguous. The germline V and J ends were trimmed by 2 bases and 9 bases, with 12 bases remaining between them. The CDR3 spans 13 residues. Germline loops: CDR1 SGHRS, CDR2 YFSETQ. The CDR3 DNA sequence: TGCGCCAGCAGCTTCGACGGGTACGGGCCCCAGCATTTT. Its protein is CASSFDGYGPQHF.

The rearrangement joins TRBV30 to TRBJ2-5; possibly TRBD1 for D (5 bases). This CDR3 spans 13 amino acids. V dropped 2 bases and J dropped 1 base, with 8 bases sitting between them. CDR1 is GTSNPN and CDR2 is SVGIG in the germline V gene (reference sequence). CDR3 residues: CAWSFRVQETQYF. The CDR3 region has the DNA TGTGCCTGGAGTTTCAGGGTCCAAGAGACCCAGTACTTC.

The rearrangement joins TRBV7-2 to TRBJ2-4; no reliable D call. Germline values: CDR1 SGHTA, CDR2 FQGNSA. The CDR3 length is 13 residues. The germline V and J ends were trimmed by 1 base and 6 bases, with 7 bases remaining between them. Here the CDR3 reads CASSLDAINIQYF. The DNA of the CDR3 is TGTGCCAGCAGCTTAGATGCTATAAACATTCAGTACTTC.

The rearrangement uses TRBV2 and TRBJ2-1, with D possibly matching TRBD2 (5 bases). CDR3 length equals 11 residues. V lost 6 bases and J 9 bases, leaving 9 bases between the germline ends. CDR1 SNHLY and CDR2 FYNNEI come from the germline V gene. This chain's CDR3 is CASSEGAEQFF. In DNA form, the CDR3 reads TGTGCCAGCAGCGAGGGTGCTGAGCAGTTCTTC.

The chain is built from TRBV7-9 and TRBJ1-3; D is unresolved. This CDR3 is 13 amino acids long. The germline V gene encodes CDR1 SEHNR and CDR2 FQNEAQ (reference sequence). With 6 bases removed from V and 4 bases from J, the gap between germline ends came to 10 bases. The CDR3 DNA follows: TGTGCCAGCAGTTCCGGGTTAGGAAACACCATATATTTT. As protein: CASSSGLGNTIYF.

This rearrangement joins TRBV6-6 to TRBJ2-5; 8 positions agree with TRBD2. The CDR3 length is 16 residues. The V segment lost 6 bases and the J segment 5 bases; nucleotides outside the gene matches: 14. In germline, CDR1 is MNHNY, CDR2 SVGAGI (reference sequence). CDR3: CASSSSRGGILETQYF. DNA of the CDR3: TGTGCCAGCAGCTCCAGCCGGGGGGGGATTCTGGAGACCCAGTACTTC.

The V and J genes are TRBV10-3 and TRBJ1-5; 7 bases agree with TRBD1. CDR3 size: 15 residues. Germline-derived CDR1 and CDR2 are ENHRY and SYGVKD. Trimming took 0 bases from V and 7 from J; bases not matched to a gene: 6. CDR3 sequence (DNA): TGTGCCATCAGTGAGTCGATAGGGGGCTTCCAGCCCCAGCATTTT. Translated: CAISESIGGFQPQHF.

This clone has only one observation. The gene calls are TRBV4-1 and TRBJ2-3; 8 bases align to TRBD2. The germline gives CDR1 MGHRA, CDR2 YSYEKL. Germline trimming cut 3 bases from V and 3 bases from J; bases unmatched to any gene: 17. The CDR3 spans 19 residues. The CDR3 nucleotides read TGCGCCAGCAGCCAGGGGGGAACGGGGGGGCCCCCGAGGACAGATACGCAGTATTTT. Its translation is CASSQGGTGGPPRTDTQYF.

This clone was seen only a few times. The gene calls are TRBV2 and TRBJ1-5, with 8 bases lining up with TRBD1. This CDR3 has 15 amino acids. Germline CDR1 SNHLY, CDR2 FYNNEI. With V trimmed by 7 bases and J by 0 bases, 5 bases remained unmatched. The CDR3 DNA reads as TGTGCCAGCAAAGGACAGGGAAATAGCAATCAGCCCCAGCATTTT. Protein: CASKGQGNSNQPQHF.